This TCR beta chain emerged from a study of monozygotic twins with inflammatory bowel disease. After re-calling the 5' RACE reads, TCRdb lists one entry per CDR3 protein, DNA absent. The sample includes 350,000 to 550,000 distinct CDR3 sequences. Investigators pulled total RNA out of whole blood and did not sort T cells. Germline V gene data show CDR1 as KGHSH and CDR2 as LQKENI. The CDR3 has 13 residues. The chain has TRBV18 and TRBJ1-1; the D gene TCRdb calls, TRBD1, cannot be checked with no DNA. The clonotype comes from a human donor with ulcerative colitis or Crohn's disease, or a healthy co-twin of an affected twin (not recorded which). The specimen was blood. The CDR3: CASSPSLDRAAFF. The full variable domain, its missing parts supplied by reference TRBV18 and TRBJ1-1, is NAGVMQNPRHLVRRRGQEARLRCSPMKGHSHVYWYRQLPEEGLKFMVYLQKENIIDESGMPKERFSAEFPKEGPSILRIQQVVRGDSAAYFCASSPSLDRAAFFGQGTRLTVV.